These T cell receptor beta chains were read from a single sample in a study of cytomegalovirus exposure and HLA in healthy donors. Libraries were prepared by immunoSEQ multiplex PCR; TCRdb keeps only in-frame clonotypes and omits some of them. The sample has about 160,000 clones; 86% are singletons. The sequenced sample was PBMCs. These receptors were taken from a young woman in good health and CMV-seronegative. Both conserved end residues are part of each CDR3. Each record gives: CDR3 protein, clone size, V gene, J gene. Some rows mark clone size as missing; the rest say once, few, many or name a class of expanded clone.

CAWRDSNNQPQHF	-	TRBV30	TRBJ1-5
CAWSFGGVKAFF	-	TRBV30	TRBJ1-1
CASSQDSGSSYEQYF	-	TRBV4-3	TRBJ2-7
CASSNGDTQYF	-	TRBV11-2	TRBJ2-3
CASSLLAGGIETQYF	-	TRBV27	TRBJ2-5
CASSSPARGLSLYEQYF	-	TRBV7-8	TRBJ2-7
CASSWGQNYEQYF	once	TRBV5-4	TRBJ2-7
CASPKGEENEKLFF	once	TRBV21-1	TRBJ1-4
CASSLGAHYEQYF	-	TRBV5-1	TRBJ2-7
CASSPDSINSILFF	-	TRBV18	TRBJ1-4
CAWRQGHTDTQYF	-	TRBV30	TRBJ2-3
CATSRESGFAETQYF	-	TRBV15	TRBJ2-5
CASSEGGDPRPYGYTF	-	TRBV6-1	TRBJ1-2
CASSTRPGHRYGYTF	-	TRBV5-4	TRBJ1-2
CASSSHAGTGPYEQYF	-	TRBV5-4	TRBJ2-7
CASSSILAGNNEQFF	-	TRBV7-3	TRBJ2-1
CASSLGLTAGGYNEQFF	-	TRBV5-4	TRBJ2-1
CSVPFGSGRGEQYF	-	TRBV29-1	TRBJ2-7
CASSLVRENNSPLHF	-	TRBV7-2	TRBJ1-6
CAIRGTGGLDTQYF	-	TRBV10-3	TRBJ2-3
CASSQRGARNTGELFF	-	TRBV7-9	TRBJ2-2
CASSSNARGNEQFF	-	TRBV11-3	TRBJ2-1
CASSSHDKLAGDLETQYF	-	TRBV11-1	TRBJ2-5
CASRAGGGFDNEQFF	-	TRBV2	TRBJ2-1
CASSSSQSSYNSPLHF	few	TRBV7-3	TRBJ1-6
CASSVGTGGPNQPQHF	-	TRBV2	TRBJ1-5
CASSAGTNYEQYF	-	TRBV9	TRBJ2-7
CASSQDIRSNEKLFF	-	TRBV4-3	TRBJ1-4
CASSPDVANYGYTF	-	TRBV18	TRBJ1-2
CASSLSVGGELFF	few	TRBV11-2	TRBJ2-2
CAIFGQLNTGELFF	-	TRBV10-3	TRBJ2-2
CASSFGQGTNEKLFF	-	TRBV7-2	TRBJ1-4
CASSRGQGQREQYF	once	TRBV18	TRBJ2-7
CASSHKVGSSYNEQFF	-	TRBV27	TRBJ2-1
CASSGYAGTSGQTSNTGELFF	-	TRBV9	TRBJ2-2
CASGLGTGELFF	-	TRBV12-5	TRBJ2-2
CASTFGGFTGELFF	-	TRBV28	TRBJ2-2
CASSHTTSGGYNEQFF	once	TRBV9	TRBJ2-1
CASSSRPWPSEQYF	-	TRBV7-9	TRBJ2-7
CASSLYMNTEAFF	-	TRBV7-2	TRBJ1-1
CAISESMAGEVNTQYF	-	TRBV10-3	TRBJ2-3
CASSLAEGAVGTEAFF	-	TRBV5-8	TRBJ1-1
CASSRTGFNNEQFF	-	TRBV7-2	TRBJ2-1
CASSGQGAYYGYTF	-	TRBV6-6	TRBJ1-2
CASRQGANTGELFF	-	TRBV6-5	TRBJ2-2
CASSPRWGTSKDEQYF	once	TRBV7-2	TRBJ2-7
CASSSTSIEGETQYF	-	TRBV7-6	TRBJ2-5
CASSLAGNRGELFF	-	TRBV7-3	TRBJ2-2
CSVWSKGAQHF	few	TRBV29-1	TRBJ1-5
CASSEEVFGGLRWGEQFF	once	TRBV6-1	TRBJ2-1
CASSPKGIGEQFF	once	TRBV27	TRBJ2-1
CASSGFRGLSSYNEQFF	once	TRBV2	TRBJ2-1
CASSVVGTVSYNEQFF	-	TRBV9	TRBJ2-1
CASSLASGGPPGELFF	-	TRBV7-3	TRBJ2-2
CSVQGSGRGYEQFF	-	TRBV29-1	TRBJ2-1